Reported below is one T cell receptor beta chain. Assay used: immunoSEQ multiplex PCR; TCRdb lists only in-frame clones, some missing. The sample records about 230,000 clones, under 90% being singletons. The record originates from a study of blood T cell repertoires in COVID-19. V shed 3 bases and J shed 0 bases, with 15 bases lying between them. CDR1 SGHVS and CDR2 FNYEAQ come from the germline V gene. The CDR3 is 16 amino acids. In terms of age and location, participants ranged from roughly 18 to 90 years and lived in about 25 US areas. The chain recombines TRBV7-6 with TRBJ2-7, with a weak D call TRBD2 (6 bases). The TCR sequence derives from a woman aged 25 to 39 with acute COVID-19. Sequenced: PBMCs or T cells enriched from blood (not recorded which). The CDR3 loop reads CASSLAFQEGSYEQYF. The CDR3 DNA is TGTGCCAGCAGCTTGGCGTTCCAGGAGGGCTCCTACGAGCAGTACTTC.